Listed below are T cell receptor beta chains from one sample, sequenced in a study of cytomegalovirus exposure and HLA in healthy donors. Data came from immunoSEQ multiplex PCR; TCRdb stores just in-frame clones and leaves some out. The sample has over 150,000 clones; about 80% are singletons. Sequenced sample: PBMCs. These TCRs come from a woman between 18 and 29 years old in good health and CMV-seropositive. The CDR3 runs from the conserved cysteine through the conserved F or W. Each record gives: V gene, clone size, J gene, D gene, CDR3 DNA, CDR3 protein. A D gene is named only where the DNA matches it firmly. Clone size appears in some rows only: once, few, many, or a class for an expanded clone.

v_gene: TRBV27; abundance: NA; j_gene: TRBJ2-1; d_gene: NA; CDR3nt: TGTGCCAGCAGTTTCTCAGGTTATGAGCAGTTCTTC; CDR3aa: CASSFSGYEQFF
v_gene: TRBV29-1; abundance: few; j_gene: TRBJ1-2; d_gene: TRBD1; CDR3nt: TGCAGCGCCACAGGGGGCGGAGGCTACACCTTC; CDR3aa: CSATGGGGYTF
v_gene: TRBV6-5; abundance: NA; j_gene: TRBJ1-4; d_gene: NA; CDR3nt: TGTGCCAGCAGTTCTCAAGGGGCAACTAATGAAAAACTGTTTTTT; CDR3aa: CASSSQGATNEKLFF
v_gene: TRBV10-1; abundance: few; j_gene: TRBJ2-2; d_gene: NA; CDR3nt: TGCGCCAGCAGTGAAGCCCTGTTCGGGGAGCTGTTTTTT; CDR3aa: CASSEALFGELFF
v_gene: TRBV27; abundance: NA; j_gene: TRBJ2-5; d_gene: TRBD1; CDR3nt: TGTGCCAGCAGTTTTCTGGGACAGTTACAAGAGACCCAGTACTTC; CDR3aa: CASSFLGQLQETQYF
v_gene: TRBV2; abundance: NA; j_gene: TRBJ2-4; d_gene: NA; CDR3nt: TGTGCCAGCAGTGAGGGGGGGACACTAGCCAAAAACATTCAGTACTTC; CDR3aa: CASSEGGTLAKNIQYF
v_gene: TRBV2; abundance: NA; j_gene: TRBJ2-3; d_gene: NA; CDR3nt: TGTGCCAGCAGTGAGCTAGATAGCACAGATACGCAGTATTTT; CDR3aa: CASSELDSTDTQYF
v_gene: TRBV7-9; abundance: NA; j_gene: TRBJ1-6; d_gene: TRBD1; CDR3nt: TGTGCCAGCAGCCCTGGGACAGGGATCTATAATTCACCCCTCCACTTT; CDR3aa: CASSPGTGIYNSPLHF
v_gene: TRBV4-3; abundance: NA; j_gene: TRBJ2-3; d_gene: NA; CDR3nt: TGCGCCAGCAGCCAAACTTGGGGGCTATTCCCCCCAGATACGCAGTATTTT; CDR3aa: CASSQTWGLFPPDTQYF
v_gene: TRBV5-1; abundance: NA; j_gene: TRBJ2-7; d_gene: TRBD2; CDR3nt: TGCGCCAGCAGCTCCCGATCTAGCGGGGGGAACTACGAGCAGTACTTC; CDR3aa: CASSSRSSGGNYEQYF
v_gene: TRBV7-2; abundance: NA; j_gene: TRBJ1-4; d_gene: TRBD1; CDR3nt: TGTGCCAGCGGGGACAGGGAAGGAGAAAAACTGTTTTTT; CDR3aa: CASGDREGEKLFF
v_gene: TRBV9; abundance: NA; j_gene: TRBJ2-5; d_gene: NA; CDR3nt: TGTGCCAGCAGCGCGGCGGGACTTCAGATCCAAGAGACCCAGTACTTC; CDR3aa: CASSAAGLQIQETQYF
v_gene: TRBV6-6; abundance: NA; j_gene: TRBJ1-5; d_gene: TRBD1; CDR3nt: TGTGCCAGCAGCGGCCGGGACAGGGGGCTGCCCCAGCATTTT; CDR3aa: CASSGRDRGLPQHF
v_gene: TRBV5-1; abundance: NA; j_gene: TRBJ2-7; d_gene: NA; CDR3nt: TGCGCCAGCAGCCCTAGGGGGAACACCTACGAGCAGTACTTC; CDR3aa: CASSPRGNTYEQYF
v_gene: TRBV6-5; abundance: NA; j_gene: TRBJ2-7; d_gene: TRBD2; CDR3nt: TGTGCCAGCAGTCCCGATAGCGGGGGGGCGATCGAGCAGTACTTC; CDR3aa: CASSPDSGGAIEQYF
v_gene: TRBV5-5; abundance: NA; j_gene: TRBJ2-7; d_gene: TRBD2; CDR3nt: TGTGCCAGCAGCTCACGCACCGGGACTACCTACGAGCAGTACTTC; CDR3aa: CASSSRTGTTYEQYF
v_gene: TRBV5-4; abundance: NA; j_gene: TRBJ2-6; d_gene: NA; CDR3nt: TGTGCCAGCAGCTTGATCGGTACAGGGCGTCTCTTCTCTGGGGCCAACGTCCTGACTTTC; CDR3aa: CASSLIGTGRLFSGANVLTF
v_gene: TRBV5-1; abundance: once; j_gene: TRBJ2-5; d_gene: NA; CDR3nt: TGCGCCAGCAGTAATCCCCTCCAAGAGACCCAGTACTTC; CDR3aa: CASSNPLQETQYF
v_gene: TRBV7-9; abundance: NA; j_gene: TRBJ1-2; d_gene: TRBD1; CDR3nt: TGTGCCACCTACGAGGGACAGGGGTCCCCTAACTATGGCTACACCTTC; CDR3aa: CATYEGQGSPNYGYTF
v_gene: TRBV19; abundance: NA; j_gene: TRBJ1-2; d_gene: TRBD1; CDR3nt: TGTGCCAGTACGCGGACAGGGATTGGCTACACCTTC; CDR3aa: CASTRTGIGYTF
v_gene: TRBV10-3; abundance: NA; j_gene: TRBJ2-5; d_gene: TRBD2; CDR3nt: TGTGCCATCAGGGGAGCGACTAGCGGGGAACAAGAGACCCAGTACTTC; CDR3aa: CAIRGATSGEQETQYF
v_gene: TRBV6-5; abundance: NA; j_gene: TRBJ2-7; d_gene: NA; CDR3nt: TGTGCCAGCAGTGCGGGGACCACCTACGAGCAGTACTTC; CDR3aa: CASSAGTTYEQYF
v_gene: TRBV7-9; abundance: NA; j_gene: TRBJ1-2; d_gene: NA; CDR3nt: TGTGCCAGCAGCGTATCGGGGGGTTACGACGGCTACACCTTC; CDR3aa: CASSVSGGYDGYTF
v_gene: TRBV25-1; abundance: NA; j_gene: TRBJ2-7; d_gene: NA; CDR3nt: TGTGCCAGCAGTCAAATACAGGGGGGGTACGAGCAGTACTTC; CDR3aa: CASSQIQGGYEQYF
v_gene: TRBV6-6; abundance: NA; j_gene: TRBJ2-7; d_gene: NA; CDR3nt: TGTGCCAGCAGTTACGATCGGGGCGAGCAGTACTTC; CDR3aa: CASSYDRGEQYF
v_gene: TRBV2; abundance: few; j_gene: TRBJ2-7; d_gene: NA; CDR3nt: TGTGCCGGTGCCGGGACTCCAGCCTACGAGCAGTACTTC; CDR3aa: CAGAGTPAYEQYF
v_gene: TRBV6-6; abundance: NA; j_gene: TRBJ2-7; d_gene: NA; CDR3nt: TGTGCCAGCACAAACCCAGGTGGGGGCGCTCCCCTCGAGCAGTACTTC; CDR3aa: CASTNPGGGAPLEQYF
v_gene: TRBV15; abundance: NA; j_gene: TRBJ1-2; d_gene: TRBD1; CDR3nt: TGTGCCACCAGCAGAAGTCGACAGGGTTTAAGCTATGGCTACACCTTC; CDR3aa: CATSRSRQGLSYGYTF
v_gene: TRBV15; abundance: NA; j_gene: TRBJ2-4; d_gene: NA; CDR3nt: TGTGCCACCAGCAGAGATCGGAAAAACATTCAGTACTTC; CDR3aa: CATSRDRKNIQYF
v_gene: TRBV5-4; abundance: NA; j_gene: TRBJ1-2; d_gene: NA; CDR3nt: TGTGCCAGCAGCCTAGACGGGAACTATGGCTACACCTTC; CDR3aa: CASSLDGNYGYTF
v_gene: TRBV2; abundance: NA; j_gene: TRBJ1-3; d_gene: NA; CDR3nt: TGTGCCAGCAGTGCGCGGGATCCCTCTGGAAACACCATATATTTT; CDR3aa: CASSARDPSGNTIYF
v_gene: TRBV19; abundance: NA; j_gene: TRBJ2-1; d_gene: NA; CDR3nt: TGTGCCAGTAGTATAGTAGACTTAAACAATGAGCAGTTCTTC; CDR3aa: CASSIVDLNNEQFF
v_gene: TRBV5-4; abundance: NA; j_gene: TRBJ2-3; d_gene: TRBD1; CDR3nt: TGTGCCAGCAGCTTGTCGCAGGGGGTCACAGATACGCAGTATTTT; CDR3aa: CASSLSQGVTDTQYF